These T cell receptor beta chains were read from a single sample in a study of T cell changes during pregnancy in multiple sclerosis. The protocol was immunoSEQ multiplex PCR, while the TCRdb copy is restricted to in-frame clones and leaves out a portion. Among tens of thousands of clones listed, about 90% were seen once. The sequenced sample was CD4+ T cells from peripheral blood mononuclear cells, obtained in the third trimester of pregnancy. These receptors were taken from a female donor with multiple sclerosis, enrolled in a pregnancy study. Both conserved end residues are part of each CDR3.

V	J	CDR3
TRBV19	TRBJ2-7	CASGPGQGPSEQYF
TRBV5-1	TRBJ2-1	CASSLAPGTSGYHEQFF
TRBV5-1	TRBJ2-7	CASSLDGTGGPYEQYF
TRBV5-4	TRBJ1-5	CASSPGTGFDQPQHF
TRBV5-5	TRBJ2-1	CASSLVGAGGNEQFF
TRBV9	TRBJ1-3	CASSVHQGGSSSGNTIYF
TRBV4-2	TRBJ2-3	CASSQDRPGRGPDTQYF
TRBV16	TRBJ1-2	CASSQLQDYRTGYTF
TRBV4-3	TRBJ2-7	CASSQAGGEQYF
TRBV6-5	TRBJ2-5	CASSPSRVQETQYF
TRBV6-1	TRBJ2-1	CASSEQVAGGPEQFF
TRBV7-2	TRBJ2-3	CASSSGWGTGRDTQYF
TRBV19	TRBJ2-3	CASSSGLSTDTQYF
TRBV5-1	TRBJ2-3	CASSLGQIDTQYF
TRBV18	TRBJ2-7	CASSPSGTGAPYEQYF
TRBV7-2	TRBJ2-1	CASSLFGGDDEQFF
TRBV6-5	TRBJ2-1	CASSFRSAGANNEQFF
TRBV5-1	TRBJ2-5	CASSMTSDILETQYF
TRBV10-3	TRBJ2-7	CAILAGEANEQYF
TRBV28	TRBJ2-5	CASRSTGAGETQYF
TRBV20-1	TRBJ2-7	CSAGGGGEQYF
TRBV7-9	TRBJ2-5	CASSLAKLADQETQYF
TRBV27	TRBJ2-1	CASSLSPLVYNEQFF
TRBV6-4	TRBJ2-7	CASSDEDSLEQYF
TRBV7-6	TRBJ2-5	CASSLALQDRAQETQYF
TRBV19	TRBJ2-2	CASSISHLTGELFF
TRBV9	TRBJ2-3	CASSEGQIERDTQYF
TRBV15	TRBJ1-5	CATSRDIGPAASGQPQHF
TRBV19	TRBJ1-1	CASSPGTATLGTEAFF
TRBV6-4	TRBJ2-2	CASSQQSTGELFF